The 32 T cell receptor beta chains presented below share a single source sample, sequenced in a study of T-cell memory formation after mild COVID-19. MiXCR was run by TCRdb on the 5' RACE reads, yielding one entry per CDR3 protein. The repertoire holds approximately 340,000 distinct CDR3 sequences, with 15% to 20% as singletons. The sample taken for sequencing was PBMCs or a T cell subset sorted from them (not recorded which). These receptors all come from a man between 18 and 29 years old who had mild COVID-19 (a few samples of this study predate the infection). Cell type and time point are not known.

V usage is TRBV4-1 and J usage is TRBJ1-1; D not resolved. CDR3 length: 12 amino acids. V dropped 1 base and J dropped 7 bases, with 7 bases sitting between them. CDR1 and CDR2 from the germline V gene are MGHRA and YSYEKL. This CDR3 is CASSQGGSEAFF. CDR3 sequence (DNA): TGCGCCAGCAGCCAAGGAGGAAGTGAAGCTTTCTTT.

This chain links TRBV20-1 with TRBJ2-7; D might be TRBD2 (6 bases). The V and J ends lost 0 bases and 0 bases respectively, with 15 bases between them. Germline V gives CDR1 DFQATT, CDR2 SNEGSKA (reference sequence). This CDR3 is built from 16 residues. CDR3 loop: CSARDVLRDSSYEQYF. Here the CDR3 DNA reads TGCAGTGCTAGAGATGTTCTCCGGGACTCCTCCTACGAGCAGTACTTC.

In DNA, the CDR3 is TGTGCCAGCGGCGCCAGCCTAGGTTGGACCCAGTACTTC. Protein product: CASGASLGWTQYF. The chain has TRBV6-2 or TRBV6-3 and TRBJ2-5, with D hard to call. From germline, CDR1 is MNHEY and CDR2 SVGEGT. Between the trimmed V and J ends, which lost 8 bases and 7 bases, there was a span of 17 bases. The CDR3 extends over 13 amino acids.

The V call is TRBV6-5, the J call TRBJ2-1; D remains ambiguous. The CDR3 spans 14 residues. The germline CDR1 and CDR2 sequences are MNHEY and SVGAGI. Trimming shortened V by 1 base and J by 5 bases, and 9 bases separated the two germline ends. In nucleotides, the CDR3 is TGTGCCAGCAGTTACTACCGTCGGGACAATGAGCAGTTCTTC. It yields the protein CASSYYRRDNEQFF.

The rearrangement links TRBV6-5 to TRBJ2-7; D might be TRBD1 (6 bases). The V gene lost 8 bases and the J gene lost 3 bases, with 14 bases spanning the gap. The CDR3 spans 13 residues. Germline-derived CDR1 and CDR2 are MNHEY and SVGAGI. The CDR3 DNA reads as TGTGCCAGCCAAAGAATACAGGGCTACGAGCAGTACTTC. It translates to CASQRIQGYEQYF.

This chain joins TRBV7-9 and TRBJ2-7; D gene uncertain. Trimming shortened V by 5 bases and J by 2 bases, and 13 bases separated the two germline ends. CDR1 is SEHNR, CDR2 FQNEAQ, per germline (reference sequence). The length of the CDR3 is 14 residues. CDR3 in DNA: TGTGCCAGCAGCCCCGAGGCGGTACCCTACGAGCAGTACGTC. This gives the protein CASSPEAVPYEQYV.

The CDR3 protein is CASSQDSHSGANVLTF. The CDR3 DNA is TGCGCCAGCAGCCAAGACAGCCACTCTGGGGCCAACGTCCTGACTTTC. V usage is TRBV5-1 and J usage is TRBJ2-6, with a possible D match to TRBD1 (5 bases). Germline loops: CDR1 SGHRS, CDR2 YFSETQ. The V end lost 4 bases, the J end lost 0 bases, and 11 bases lay between the germline ends. The CDR3 contains 16 residues.

The rearrangement joins TRBV5-1 to TRBJ1-2; unclear D gene. The CDR3 covers 13 residues. The ends were cut back, 0 bases at V and 4 bases at J, with 7 bases in the middle. CDR1 and CDR2 (germline): SGHRS, YFSETQ. CDR3 amino acids: CASSLEGSYGYTF. CDR3 in DNA: TGCGCCAGCAGCTTGGAGGGAAGCTATGGCTACACCTTC.

This chain uses TRBV7-8 with TRBJ2-7; D not certain. The CDR3 runs 13 residues. The germline V and J ends were trimmed by 2 bases and 5 bases, with 10 bases remaining between them. The germline V gene encodes CDR1 SGHVS and CDR2 FQNEAQ. The CDR3 loop reads CASSLSVLHEQYF. CDR3 DNA sequence: TGTGCCAGCAGCTTAAGTGTCCTCCACGAGCAGTACTTC.

This clonotype was detected many times. The rearrangement links TRBV7-9 to TRBJ2-5, with no clear D. The CDR3 is 14 residues long. V lost 1 base and J lost 5, with 11 bases in between. CDR1 is SEHNR and CDR2 is FQNEAQ in the germline V gene (reference sequence). CDR3 protein: CASSLGSGMETQYF. The CDR3 DNA reads TGTGCCAGCAGCTTAGGCTCGGGCATGGAGACCCAGTACTTC.

The chain uses TRBV10-3 and TRBJ1-2, with 7 bases lining up with TRBD1. CDR1 is ENHRY, CDR2 SYGVKD, per germline. V lost 10 bases to trimming and J lost 0 bases; unmatched junction nucleotides: 5. The CDR3 contains 13 residues. Written as DNA, the CDR3 is TGTGCCACCCGGGACAGCGCTAACTATGGCTACACCTTC. It is translated as CATRDSANYGYTF.

This clonotype was recorded a few times. The chain has TRBV27 and TRBJ2-2; D might be TRBD1 (6 bases). Germline V gene lookup returns CDR1 MNHEY and CDR2 SMNVEV (reference sequence). V shed 1 base and J shed 5 bases, with 14 bases lying between them. This CDR3 has 16 amino acids. CDR3 in amino acids: CASSLFGVQGTGELFF. CDR3 sequence (DNA): TGTGCCAGCAGTTTATTCGGGGTACAGGGAACCGGGGAGCTGTTTTTT.

This clonotype was found many times. This chain links TRBV12-3 or TRBV12-4 with TRBJ2-7; D not resolved. Trimming removed 1 base from V and 3 bases from J, with 10 bases in between. The CDR3 runs 14 residues. CDR3 amino acids: CASSLGLINYEQYV. The CDR3 DNA follows: TGTGCCAGCAGTTTAGGGCTCATAAACTACGAGCAGTACGTC.

The chain uses TRBV29-1 and TRBJ1-1; unclear D gene. CDR1 and CDR2 (germline): SQVTM, ANQGSEA. The CDR3 sequence is 14 residues long. V gave up 7 bases and J gave up 1 base, with 16 bases separating them. As DNA, the CDR3 is TGCAGCGCCAAAACACCGAGGGAGAACACTGAAGCTTTCTTT. This encodes CSAKTPRENTEAFF.

This clonotype has a handful of counts. V usage is TRBV7-2 and J usage is TRBJ2-3; 11 positions match TRBD2. This CDR3 contains 17 residues. Trimming took 4 bases from V and 9 from J; bases not matched to a gene: 15. The germline CDR1 and CDR2 sequences are SGHTA and FQGNSA. CDR3 DNA sequence: TGTGCCAGCAGCTCATCTAGCGGGGGGCCGTCAGAGTTGACGCAGTATTTT. Its protein product is CASSSSSGGPSELTQYF.

This clonotype has a handful of counts. This chain links TRBV30 with TRBJ2-5, with D perhaps matching TRBD1 (5 bases). The germline V gene encodes CDR1 GTSNPN and CDR2 SVGIG (reference sequence). The CDR3 runs 14 residues. Trimming took off 2 bases at V and 5 bases at J, with 15 bases between the two ends. CDR3 DNA: TGTGCCTGGAGTCGGACCAGGGTTGGGGAGACCCAGTACTTC. It yields the protein CAWSRTRVGETQYF.

The V call is TRBV7-2, the J call TRBJ1-3, with D uncertain. Per germline, CDR1 SGHTA and CDR2 FQGNSA. V was pared by 1 base and J by 1 base, with 8 bases between. The CDR3 extends over 15 amino acids. The CDR3 nucleotides read TGTGCCAGCAGCTTAGTATCAGGATCTGGAAACACCATATATTTT. It translates to CASSLVSGSGNTIYF.

The chain couples TRBV18 to TRBJ2-1; D might be TRBD1 (6 bases). Germline CDR1 KGHSH, CDR2 LQKENI. The CDR3 is 14 residues long. Trimming cost V 3 bases and J 9 bases, with 15 bases left between them. CDR3 loop: CASSPWWGHPEQFF. The CDR3 DNA is TGTGCCAGCTCACCTTGGTGGGGACACCCTGAGCAGTTCTTC.

The chain joins TRBV30 to TRBJ2-7; the D is unclear. V gave up 1 base and J gave up 0 bases, with 19 bases separating them. From germline, CDR1 is GTSNPN and CDR2 SVGIG (reference sequence). There are 17 residues in the CDR3. In DNA form, the CDR3 reads TGTGCCTGGAGTGACCAACACGTCGATTTCAGCTCCTACGAGCAGTACTTC. It specifies CAWSDQHVDFSSYEQYF.

The chain recombines TRBV7-2 with TRBJ1-2; unclear D gene. The V and J ends lost 2 bases and 3 bases respectively, with 19 bases between them. CDR1 SGHTA and CDR2 FQGNSA come from the germline V gene. The CDR3 has 17 residues. The CDR3, as DNA: TGTGCCAGCAGCTTAAATTGGCAGGCTCCACTGGACTATGGCTACACCTTC. Translated: CASSLNWQAPLDYGYTF.

This clonotype was observed a few times. This sequence joins TRBV4-3 and TRBJ1-1, with D possibly matching TRBD1 (5 bases). This CDR3 contains 15 residues. The V gene lost 0 bases and the J gene lost 1 base, with 9 bases spanning the gap. From germline, CDR1 is LGHNA and CDR2 YSLEER. CDR3 bases: TGCGCCAGCAGCCAAGATGCAGGGAGGAACACTGAAGCTTTCTTT. It is translated as CASSQDAGRNTEAFF.

This chain uses TRBV7-2 with TRBJ1-6, with a possible D match to TRBD1 (5 bases). V was clipped by 1 base and J by 7 bases, with 17 bases between them. Per the germline V gene, CDR1 is SGHTA and CDR2 is FQGNSA. The CDR3 spans 17 residues. CDR3 nucleotide sequence: TGTGCCAGCAGCTTAGGCCCACTACGGGACGTGAATTCACCCCTCCACTTT. Its translation is CASSLGPLRDVNSPLHF.

The table lists this clonotype with a few counts. This chain links TRBV28 with TRBJ1-1; a weak D match, TRBD1 (5 bases). Between the trimmed V and J ends, which lost 2 bases and 0 bases, there was a span of 10 bases. Germline CDR1 and CDR2: MDHEN and SYDVKM. This CDR3 comprises 15 residues. As DNA, the CDR3 is TGTGCCAGCAGTTTAAATTCCAGGGTGAACACTGAAGCTTTCTTT. This sequence encodes CASSLNSRVNTEAFF.

The CDR3 loop reads CASSYKLGGEQYV. The CDR3 coding sequence is TGTGCCAGCAGTTACAAGCTTGGTGGCGAGCAGTACGTC. The genes are TRBV6-6 and TRBJ2-7; D remains unclear. The CDR3 contains 13 residues. Trimming left V 2 bases short and J 6 bases short, with 11 bases between. Germline-derived CDR1 and CDR2 are MNHNY and SVGAGI (reference sequence).

The chain carries TRBV11-2 and TRBJ2-5; 8 bases agree with TRBD1. The CDR3 is 15 amino acids. Trimming at V came to 5 bases and at J to 5 bases, leaving 10 bases not matched to a gene. Germline loops: CDR1 SGHAT, CDR2 FQNNGV. The CDR3 nucleotides read TGTGCCAGCAGCCTTTGGTCAGGGGGCGCGGAGACCCAGTACTTC. Protein product: CASSLWSGGAETQYF. Filled out from reference TRBV11-2 and TRBJ2-5, the complete variable domain reads EAGVAQSPRYKIIEKRQSVAFWCNPISGHATLYWYQQILGQGPKLLIQFQNNGVVDDSQLPKDRFSAERLKGVDSTLKIQPAKLEDSAVYLCASSLWSGGAETQYFGPGTRLLVL.

This clonotype was found a few times. The chain is built from TRBV29-1 and TRBJ1-1; unclear D gene. The ends were cut back, 3 bases at V and 1 base at J, with 6 bases in the middle. CDR3 size: 12 residues. CDR1 is SQVTM, CDR2 ANQGSEA, per germline. CDR3 amino acids: CSVENGNTEAFF. The CDR3 coding sequence is TGCAGCGTTGAGAACGGGAACACTGAAGCTTTCTTT.

This clonotype has only a few counts. This chain uses TRBV7-9 with TRBJ1-1, with D possibly being TRBD1 (6 bases). Germline V CDR1 and CDR2: SEHNR, FQNEAQ (reference sequence). The CDR3 is 11 residues long. V was trimmed by 4 bases and J by 10 bases, leaving 10 bases between them. CDR3 nucleotide sequence: TGTGCCAGCAGCTCCACAGGGCTAGCTTTCTTT. Translated, it gives CASSSTGLAFF. Variable domain in full (rest from reference TRBV7-9 and TRBJ1-1): DTGVSQNPRHKITKRGQNVTFRCDPISEHNRLYWYRQTLGQGPEFLTYFQNEAQLEKSRLLSDRFSAERPKGSFSTLEIQRTEQGDSAMYLCASSSTGLAFFGQGTRLTVV.

The chain carries TRBV6-5 and TRBJ1-5, with a possible D match to TRBD1 (5 bases). Germline V gene data show CDR1 as MNHEY and CDR2 as SVGAGI. The CDR3 consists of 15 residues. Trimming left V 0 bases short and J 0 bases short, with 6 bases between. The CDR3 spells CASSYSDNSNQPQHF. The CDR3 nucleotides are TGTGCCAGCAGTTACTCGGACAATAGCAATCAGCCCCAGCATTTT.

CDR3 protein: CASSQDRGDSGNTIYF. CDR3 sequence (DNA): TGCGCCAGCAGCCAAGACAGGGGGGACTCTGGAAACACCATATATTTT. The genes are TRBV5-1 and TRBJ1-3, with 9 positions matching TRBD1. Germline values: CDR1 SGHRS, CDR2 YFSETQ. The length of the CDR3 is 16 residues. V was pared by 4 bases and J by 0 bases, with 5 bases of the junction left unmatched.

This clonotype was counted only a few times. V and J are TRBV10-3 and TRBJ1-1; 8 nucleotides line up with TRBD1. The CDR3 consists of 15 residues. The ends lost 2 bases at V and 13 bases at J; junction bases unmatched: 15. Per germline, CDR1 ENHRY and CDR2 SYGVKD. The chain's CDR3 is CAISETAGTGSTGFF. The CDR3 DNA is TGTGCCATCAGTGAGACCGCCGGGACAGGCTCGACGGGTTTCTTT.

This clonotype was observed a few times. The V and J genes are TRBV24-1 and TRBJ2-3; 8 nucleotides match TRBD1. CDR1 is KGHDR, CDR2 SFDVKD, per germline. The CDR3 extends over 15 amino acids. Trimming cost V 4 bases and J 2 bases; bases outside gene matches: 4. Here the CDR3 DNA reads TGTGCCACCAGTGAGCCGGGACAGGACACAGATACGCAGTATTTT. This sequence encodes CATSEPGQDTDTQYF.

The genes are TRBV20-1 and TRBJ2-7, with D tentatively TRBD1 (5 bases). In germline, CDR1 is DFQATT, CDR2 SNEGSKA (reference sequence). The CDR3 is made up of 13 amino acids. The ends were cut back, 1 base at V and 3 bases at J, with 10 bases in the middle. CDR3: CSARGERGYEQYF. DNA of the CDR3: TGCAGTGCTAGAGGTGAAAGGGGCTACGAGCAGTACTTC.